The 32 T cell receptor beta chains given below trace back to one sample, sequenced in a study of cytotoxic CD8 clonotypes in ibrutinib-treated CLL. The data were produced by immunoSEQ multiplex PCR, yet TCRdb's version contains in-frame clones alone and is incomplete. The table shows tens of thousands of clones, with under 80% occurring only once. Here the sequenced sample was PBMCs, taken after 24 months of ibrutinib treatment. Receptors were obtained from a human donor with chronic lymphocytic leukemia.

The rearrangement uses TRBV19 and TRBJ2-1; D is unresolved. Germline-derived CDR1 and CDR2 are LNHDA and SQIVND (reference sequence). V lost 5 bases, J lost 5 bases, and 4 bases lay in between. This CDR3 has 11 amino acids. CDR3 sequence reads: CASSYHNEQFF. Written as DNA, the CDR3 is TGTGCCAGTAGTTACCACAATGAGCAGTTCTTC.

This clone was seen only a few times. This sequence joins TRBV28 and TRBJ2-3; 7 positions match TRBD1. Germline CDR1 and CDR2: MDHEN and SYDVKM. V shed 2 bases and J 0 bases; nucleotides not matched to a gene: 2. The CDR3 runs 15 residues. The CDR3 loop reads CASSLGQASTDTQYF. CDR3 coding DNA: TGTGCCAGCAGTTTAGGACAGGCTAGCACAGATACGCAGTATTTT.

The chain links TRBV5-6 to TRBJ2-1; D not certain. This CDR3 has 11 amino acids. V was clipped by 4 bases and J by 9 bases, with 8 bases between them. Germline V gene sequence: CDR1 SGHDT, CDR2 YYEEEE. In nucleotides, the CDR3 is TGTGCCAGCAGCCACATAGGTGAGCAGTTCTTC. It translates to CASSHIGEQFF.

This chain links TRBV2 with TRBJ1-5; no reliable D call. Germline values: CDR1 SNHLY, CDR2 FYNNEI. The CDR3 length is 13 residues. Deletions cut 4 bases from V and 4 bases from J, with 8 bases between. In DNA, the CDR3 is TGTGCCAGCAGTGTATTCCCTAATCAGCCCCAGCATTTT. It codes for CASSVFPNQPQHF.

The chain couples TRBV6-5 to TRBJ2-3, with a tentative D call TRBD2 (6 bases). The CDR3 spans 15 residues. V gave up 7 bases and J gave up 1 base, with 15 bases separating them. The germline V gene encodes CDR1 MNHEY and CDR2 SVGAGI. CDR3 nucleotide sequence: TGTGCCAGCACCCAACTATCGGGGGGCACAGATACGCAGTATTTT. Translation gives CASTQLSGGTDTQYF.

This clone was detected only a few times. This chain uses TRBV7-2 with TRBJ2-3; 8 nucleotides line up with TRBD2. This CDR3 spans 15 amino acids. The germline CDR1 and CDR2 sequences are SGHTA and FQGNSA. Trimming took 3 bases from V and 2 from J; bases not matched to a gene: 4. CDR3 in amino acids: CASSFSGAHTDTQYF. CDR3 in DNA: TGTGCCAGCAGCTTTAGCGGGGCCCACACAGATACGCAGTATTTT.

This chain links TRBV19 with TRBJ1-1; D might be TRBD1 (5 bases). Germline lookup yields CDR1 LNHDA and CDR2 SQIVND (reference sequence). The CDR3 is 13 amino acids. V was cut by 1 base and J by 11 bases, with 14 bases left in between. In DNA form, the CDR3 reads TGTGCCAGTAGTATAGCCCTGGACACGCGGGCTTTCTTT. Translated: CASSIALDTRAFF. Complete variable domain (other parts from reference TRBV19 and TRBJ1-1): DGGITQSPKYLFRKEGQNVTLSCEQNLNHDAMYWYRQDPGQGLRLIYYSQIVNDFQKGDIAEGYSVSREKKESFPLTVTSAQKNPTAFYLCASSIALDTRAFFGQGTRLTVV.

The rearrangement links TRBV5-1 to TRBJ2-5; 8 bases map to TRBD2. There are 17 residues in the CDR3. Germline values: CDR1 SGHRS, CDR2 YFSETQ. V shed 4 bases and J 6 bases; nucleotides not matched to a gene: 17. CDR3: CASSQPGVGTSVKTQYF. The CDR3 DNA sequence: TGCGCCAGCAGCCAACCCGGGGTCGGGACTAGTGTAAAGACCCAGTACTTC.

V is TRBV21-1 and J is TRBJ1-4; the table gives TRBD1 as D, unverified against the DNA. TRBV21-1 is described as a pseudogene. The CDR3 loop spans 15 amino acids. CDR3 loop: CASSKGGRGFEKLFF. CDR3 nucleotides: TGTGCCAGCAGCAAAGGGGGAAGGGGTTTCGAAAAACTGTTTTTT.

This chain joins TRBV28 and TRBJ1-2, with D possibly being TRBD1 (5 bases). V lost 6 bases and J lost 9, with 14 bases in between. The CDR3 contains 12 residues. From germline, CDR1 is MDHEN and CDR2 SYDVKM. CDR3 bases: TGTGCCAGCAGCCCCCGGGGGAAACGCTACACCTTC. Translated: CASSPRGKRYTF.

The chain joins TRBV29-1 to TRBJ2-7; D may correspond to TRBD1 or TRBD2 (5 bases each). This CDR3 region has 15 residues. Trimming took off 3 bases at V and 5 bases at J, with 20 bases between the two ends. Germline V CDR1 and CDR2: SQVTM, ANQGSEA. The CDR3 DNA reads as TGCAGCGTTGACTCCTCCACGTCAGGGACCCACGAGCAGTACTTC. Translating it yields CSVDSSTSGTHEQYF.

The chain joins TRBV10-3 to TRBJ2-1; D might be TRBD2 (6 bases). V lost 6 bases and J lost 2, with 14 bases in between. The CDR3 runs to 15 residues. Germline CDR1 reads ENHRY; CDR2 reads SYGVKD. The CDR3 DNA sequence: TGTGCCATCAGCCGCGTGGCGGGAACCTACAATGAGCAGTTCTTC. Protein product: CAISRVAGTYNEQFF.

This chain uses TRBV6-5 with TRBJ1-4; 9 positions match TRBD1. This CDR3 spans 12 amino acids. V trimming: 8 bases; J trimming: 10 bases; junction bases outside the gene matches: 5. Germline CDR1 MNHEY, CDR2 SVGAGI. The CDR3 protein is CASGDRERKLFF. The CDR3 bases are TGTGCCAGCGGGGACAGGGAAAGAAAACTGTTTTTT.

Many counts were recorded for this clone. The J gene is TRBJ2-5, the V gene TRBV10-1; the D gene is possibly TRBD1 (6 bases). The V gene lost 4 bases and the J gene lost 10 bases, with 16 bases spanning the gap. Germline V gene sequence: CDR1 WNHNN, CDR2 SYGVQD (reference sequence). CDR3 length equals 13 residues. Here the CDR3 reads CASSGLTEGDQYF. CDR3 coding DNA: TGCGCCAGCAGTGGTTTGACAGAGGGGGACCAGTACTTC.

For the CDR3, the DNA is TGCGCCAGCAGTTCCCCCGGGGAGCTGTTTTTT. Its protein is CASSSPGELFF. The chain joins TRBV5-1 to TRBJ2-2, with no clear D. This CDR3 is 11 amino acids long. Trimming pared 5 bases from V and 6 bases from J, leaving 5 bases between. The germline gives CDR1 SGHRS, CDR2 YFSETQ.

This chain connects TRBV28 to TRBJ2-7; D possibly corresponds to TRBD1 (6 bases). Germline CDR1 MDHEN, CDR2 SYDVKM. The CDR3 loop spans 15 amino acids. Trimming removed 8 bases at V and 4 bases at J, with 21 bases between. For the CDR3, the DNA is TGTGCCAGCGAGGGCAAGCGCAGGGGCGTTTACGAGCAGTACTTC. It specifies CASEGKRRGVYEQYF.

The rearrangement joins TRBV7-9 to TRBJ2-1; D is perhaps TRBD2 (6 bases). V lost 8 bases to trimming and J lost 3 bases, with 17 bases between them. Germline V CDR1 and CDR2: SEHNR, FQNEAQ (reference sequence). The CDR3 spans 15 residues. Here the CDR3 reads CASAGSGGYYNEQFF. The CDR3 region has the DNA TGTGCCAGCGCGGGGTCCGGCGGGTACTACAATGAGCAGTTCTTC.

The chain uses TRBV7-3 and TRBJ1-5, with TRBD1 as a possible D gene (5 bases). Germline-derived CDR1 and CDR2 are SGHTA and FQGTGA. The germline V and J ends were trimmed by 1 base and 9 bases, with 7 bases remaining between them. The CDR3 has 12 residues. CDR3 loop: CASSLMGGPQHF. CDR3 coding DNA: TGTGCCAGCAGCTTAATGGGGGGGCCCCAGCATTTT.

This clone was seen ten or more times. V usage is TRBV30 and J usage is TRBJ1-2; perhaps TRBD1 as D (5 bases). Trimming removed 7 bases from V and 4 bases from J, with 13 bases in between. The germline gives CDR1 GTSNPN, CDR2 SVGIG (reference sequence). This CDR3 has 12 residues. Written as DNA, the CDR3 is TGTGCCTTTTCGACGGGGGGCTATGGCTACACCTTC. It codes for CAFSTGGYGYTF.

This sequence joins TRBV28 and TRBJ2-1; D is ambiguous. The V gene's germline CDR1 is MDHEN and CDR2 SYDVKM. The CDR3 contains 16 residues. V lost 3 bases and J lost 3, with 15 bases in between. The DNA of the CDR3 is TGTGCCAGCAGTTTTGGAGACTCATTCATCTACAATGAGCAGTTCTTC. It is translated as CASSFGDSFIYNEQFF.

The chain links TRBV4-2 to TRBJ2-1; 10 bases are a match to TRBD2. The CDR3 is made up of 16 amino acids. Per germline, CDR1 LGHNA and CDR2 YNFKEQ. Trimming removed 0 bases from V and 7 bases from J; junction bases left unmatched: 6. The CDR3 loop reads CASSQDRSSGSNEQFF. DNA of the CDR3: TGTGCCAGCAGCCAAGATAGGTCTAGCGGGAGTAATGAGCAGTTCTTC.

This clone was picked up a small number of times. The CDR3 loop reads CASKEETGAGTEAFF. The CDR3 bases are TGTGCCAGCAAGGAGGAGACAGGGGCCGGGACTGAAGCTTTCTTT. The chain couples TRBV4-2 to TRBJ1-1, with TRBD1 matching over 8 bases. Germline assignment: CDR1 LGHNA and CDR2 YNFKEQ. V gave up 7 bases and J gave up 5 bases; unmatched junction bases: 12. This CDR3 contains 15 residues.

V and J are TRBV5-1 and TRBJ2-7; the match to TRBD2 covers 7 bases. V gave up 2 bases and J gave up 3 bases; unmatched junction bases: 8. The CDR3 totals 15 residues. The germline V gene encodes CDR1 SGHRS and CDR2 YFSETQ. The CDR3 sequence is CASSLGVSGYYEQYF. The CDR3, as DNA: TGCGCCAGCAGCTTAGGAGTTAGCGGGTACTACGAGCAGTACTTC.

This clone was found once. V usage is TRBV6-1 and J usage is TRBJ2-2; the D gene is possibly TRBD2 (6 bases). V gave up 0 bases and J gave up 5 bases, with 7 bases separating them. The germline V gene has CDR1 MNHNS and CDR2 SASEGT. The CDR3 contains 14 residues. CDR3 region: CASSEAGRTGELFF. As DNA, the CDR3 is TGTGCCAGCAGTGAAGCTGGGAGGACCGGGGAGCTGTTTTTT.

This chain links TRBV4-2 with TRBJ1-2, with a weak D call TRBD1 (6 bases). The CDR3 contains 18 residues. With 4 bases removed from V and 9 bases from J, the gap between germline ends came to 30 bases. Germline V gives CDR1 LGHNA, CDR2 YNFKEQ. As DNA, the CDR3 is TGTGCCAGCAGCCTGGTCGCGGGTACAACAGGGAGCCACGGAAGCTACACCTTC. Its translation is CASSLVAGTTGSHGSYTF.

About this clone itself: Germline and junction disagree at one end, which may indicate a read error. The V gene is TRBV7-7, the J gene TRBJ2-1; no definite D call. The CDR3 spans 13 residues. Germline V CDR1 and CDR2: SSHAT, FNYEAQ (reference sequence). CDR3 sequence reads: CASSSQWGNEQFF. Here the CDR3 DNA reads TGTGCTAGCAGCTCCCAGTGGGGCAATGAGCAGTTCTTC.

The rearrangement links TRBV5-4 to TRBJ2-5; D perhaps matches TRBD2 (6 bases). This CDR3 is 16 amino acids long. The V end lost 0 bases, the J end lost 3 bases, and 15 bases lay between the germline ends. Per germline, CDR1 SGHNT and CDR2 YYREEE (reference sequence). CDR3 sequence: CASSLGLGAQEETQYF. The CDR3 nucleotides are TGTGCCAGCAGCTTGGGACTAGGTGCACAGGAAGAGACCCAGTACTTC.

This clone was counted between two and nine times. V is TRBV27 and J is TRBJ1-2; D not certain. Between the trimmed V and J ends, which lost 6 bases and 5 bases, there was a span of 13 bases. In germline, CDR1 is MNHEY, CDR2 SMNVEV (reference sequence). CDR3 length equals 13 residues. CDR3 DNA sequence: TGTGCCAGCAGCTATTCCGTGGGTTATGGCTACACCTTC. Residues: CASSYSVGYGYTF.

V is TRBV27 and J is TRBJ1-5; maybe TRBD1 (5 bases). The CDR3 consists of 13 residues. The V gene lost 11 bases and the J gene lost 11 bases, with 22 bases spanning the gap. The germline CDR1 and CDR2 sequences are MNHEY and SMNVEV (reference sequence). The CDR3 DNA reads TGTGCCGTCGGTCGGCAGGGCGATTGGGCCCAGCATTTT. Its translation: CAVGRQGDWAQHF.

V is TRBV5-4 and J is TRBJ2-7, with D unresolved. The V end lost 0 bases, the J end lost 0 bases, and 4 bases lay between the germline ends. This CDR3 is 13 amino acids long. Germline CDR1 and CDR2: SGHNT and YYREEE (reference sequence). In DNA, the CDR3 is TGTGCCAGCAGCTTGGGTTACTCCTACGAGCAGTACTTC. This encodes CASSLGYSYEQYF. The whole variable domain, remainder taken from reference TRBV5-4 and TRBJ2-7, is ETGVTQSPTHLIKTRGQQVTLRCSSQSGHNTVSWYQQALGQGPQFIFQYYREEENGRGNFPPRFSGLQFPNYSSELNVNALELDDSALYLCASSLGYSYEQYFGPGTRLTVT.

This clone has only a few counts. The chain combines TRBV15 with TRBJ2-1; D might be TRBD1 or TRBD2, each matching 5 bases. CDR1 is LNHNV and CDR2 is YYDKDF in the germline V gene (reference sequence). This CDR3 spans 13 amino acids. V was trimmed by 5 bases and J by 7 bases, leaving 12 bases between them. The chain's CDR3 is CATSRDPVNEQFF. The CDR3 DNA follows: TGTGCCACCAGCCGGGACCCGGTTAATGAGCAGTTCTTC.

The chain has TRBV7-3 and TRBJ2-5; 8 bases map to TRBD1. V shed 5 bases and J 4 bases; nucleotides not matched to a gene: 6. Per the germline V gene, CDR1 is SGHTA and CDR2 is FQGTGA. This CDR3 spans 14 amino acids. CDR3 sequence: CASSPTGAPETQYF. The CDR3 nucleotides read TGTGCCAGCAGCCCGACAGGGGCCCCAGAGACCCAGTACTTC.